The 9 T cell receptor beta chains given below trace back to one sample, sequenced in a study of post-analysis software for immune sequencing data (dated by TCRdb to the mid-2010s). The antigens for these receptors are not known. The research as a whole found: Significantly higher frequencies in patients than in controls were found for five or six TRBV segments, including TRBV5-6, TRBV5-1 and TRBV20-1.

Libraries were prepared through PCR. Sequencing used an Illumina HiSeq 2500. To reduce PCR and sequencing biases, unique molecular identifiers were built into the TCR beta cDNA libraries. TCRdb trimmed the raw reads at Q25, called clones with MiXCR and kept productive beta chains. Rows matching on CDR3 protein sequence are summarized as one entry with the most common DNA and genes. The sample contains more than 500,000 distinct CDR3 sequences, around a third of them found a single time. The ten biggest clones cover approximately 6% of the sample. The specimen sequenced was blood. The receptors here all came from a girl aged 2-17 years with multiple sclerosis.

V and J are TRBV6-6 and TRBJ1-6; tentative D call: TRBD1 (5 bases). Germline CDR1 MNHNY, CDR2 SVGAGI (reference sequence). This CDR3 is built from 16 residues. V was pared by 0 bases and J by 8 bases, with 14 bases between. The CDR3 DNA reads TGTGCCAGCAGTTACTCGATTACGCAGGGATATTCACCCCTCCACTTT. Its translation: CASSYSITQGYSPLHF.

The chain joins TRBV5-1 to TRBJ1-2; D remains unclear. Germline loops: CDR1 SGHRS, CDR2 YFSETQ. Between the trimmed V and J ends, which lost 0 bases and 4 bases, there was a span of 10 bases. The CDR3 length is 14 residues. The CDR3 spells CASSLDHLVYGYTF. The CDR3 bases are TGCGCCAGCAGCTTGGATCATCTAGTCTATGGCTACACCTTC.

The rearrangement joins TRBV15 to TRBJ2-3; D ambiguous. The CDR3 spans 16 residues. Trimming shortened V by 0 bases and J by 1 base, and 11 bases separated the two germline ends. Germline V CDR1 and CDR2: LNHNV, YYDKDF (reference sequence). The CDR3 coding sequence is TGTGCCACCAGCAGAGATCATCGGCTAGGCACAGATACGCAGTATTTT. It specifies CATSRDHRLGTDTQYF.

This chain connects TRBV24-1 to TRBJ1-1; TRBD1 is a possible D gene (6 bases). V lost 7 bases and J lost 1, with 12 bases in between. The germline V gene has CDR1 KGHDR and CDR2 SFDVKD. There are 14 residues in the CDR3. This CDR3 is CATRGAGKNTEAFF. The CDR3 DNA reads as TGTGCCACCAGGGGGGCAGGCAAGAACACTGAAGCTTTCTTT.

This clonotype was observed many times. The chain uses TRBV7-2 and TRBJ2-5; D might be TRBD2 (6 bases). Germline V lookup: CDR1 SGHTA, CDR2 FQGNSA. The CDR3 has 15 residues. Trimming pared 5 bases from V and 1 base from J, leaving 14 bases between. The CDR3 DNA is TGTGCCAGCAGCCCGCCGGGGACTCGCCAAGAGACCCAGTACTTC. It encodes CASSPPGTRQETQYF.

The table lists this clonotype with a count of one. The J gene is TRBJ1-5, the V gene TRBV28; 8 positions match TRBD1. Germline V gene sequence: CDR1 MDHEN, CDR2 SYDVKM. This CDR3 region has 15 residues. Trimming removed 6 bases from V and 2 bases from J; junction bases left unmatched: 6. CDR3 DNA sequence: TGTGCCAGCAGGTCTGAGACAGGGGGCAATCAGCCCCAGCATTTT. Its translation: CASRSETGGNQPQHF.

The rearrangement joins TRBV20-1 to TRBJ2-5; TRBD2 is a possible D gene (5 bases). The J call may be wrong; the DNA end is better matched by TRBJ2-1. The CDR3 is 13 residues long. Germline V CDR1 and CDR2: DFQATT, SNEGSKA (reference sequence). The CDR3 region is CSASRGSWETQFF. The CDR3 DNA sequence: TGCAGTGCTAGTCGGGGTTCGTGGGAGACCCAGTTCTTC.

This clonotype was detected only a few times. The chain employs TRBV9 and TRBJ2-7, with a weak D call TRBD2 (5 bases). This CDR3 region has 15 residues. The V end was cut by 0 bases, the J end by 4 bases, with 14 bases between. The germline gives CDR1 SGDLS, CDR2 YYNGEE. CDR3 sequence reads: CASSVDPSWEYEQYF. The CDR3 nucleotides read TGTGCCAGCAGCGTAGATCCTAGCTGGGAGTACGAGCAGTACTTC.

This clonotype was observed once. CDR3 in DNA: TGTGCCAGCAGGTTTAACCAGGACTCCTACGAGCAGTACTTC. It encodes CASRFNQDSYEQYF. This rearrangement joins TRBV27 to TRBJ2-7; D is uncertain. The CDR3 runs to 14 residues. V lost 6 bases to trimming and J lost 0 bases, with 12 bases between them. In germline, CDR1 is MNHEY, CDR2 SMNVEV (reference sequence).